These T cell receptor beta chains were read from a single sample in a study of beta chain features in type 1 diabetes. Profiled with immunoSEQ multiplex PCR; TCRdb holds only in-frame clones, not every one. Of 350,000 to 400,000 clones in the sample, 10% to 15% were seen once. Sequences were obtained from naive CD4+ T cells from blood. The origin of the receptors is a woman aged 18-35 years with type 1 diabetes. The conserved cysteine and the conserved F or W are not part of the CDR3 here.

v_gene	j_gene	CDR3aa
TRBV4-2	TRBJ2-3	ASSQPRASGRTDTQY
TRBV25-1	TRBJ2-7	ASQREGVYEQY
TRBV7-9	TRBJ2-5	ASSFIPWRERETQY
TRBV7-2	TRBJ2-7	ASSTQDGSYEQY
TRBV2	TRBJ1-5	AGRESGGNQPQH
TRBV5-6	TRBJ2-5	ASSSTVQETQY
TRBV7-8	TRBJ2-3	ASNPRGQGSTDTQY
TRBV11-2	TRBJ2-1	ASSLAETRGLF
TRBV9	TRBJ2-3	ASSVASGGQSDTQY
TRBV28	TRBJ2-5	ASSVAGAGEETQY
TRBV7-9	TRBJ2-5	ASSLAEASRTQY
TRBV15	TRBJ2-5	ATSRDRETQY
TRBV6-5	TRBJ2-1	ASSSRVVNEQF
TRBV5-4	TRBJ1-1	ASSQRDREREAF
TRBV5-4	TRBJ1-4	ASSPQGKNEKLF
TRBV19	TRBJ2-1	ASTGGTSYNEQF
TRBV7-2	TRBJ2-7	ASSPSGQGYEQY
TRBV27	TRBJ2-1	ASNSYNEQF
TRBV12-5	TRBJ2-5	ASGLGQKETQY
TRBV7-3	TRBJ1-1	ASSGTGGTEAF
TRBV5-1	TRBJ2-5	ASSRISGALQETQY
TRBV6-6	TRBJ2-7	ASRLAGGGEQY
TRBV19	TRBJ2-7	ASSISVHTAYEQY
TRBV7-6	TRBJ2-4	ASSLSSGAKNIQY
TRBV7-2	TRBJ2-2	ASSLGHGPGELF
TRBV15	TRBJ2-3	ATSIRTGPDTQY
TRBV11-3	TRBJ2-1	ASSAGTSGANEQF
TRBV2	TRBJ2-7	ASSESRGGEQY
TRBV30	TRBJ1-2	AWARDRGLYGYT
TRBV9	TRBJ2-7	ASSVGGDYEQY
TRBV4-3	TRBJ1-5	ASSQAHGQIHQPQH
TRBV7-2	TRBJ2-5	ASSPERDRDLETQY
TRBV9	TRBJ2-3	ASSARGQSTDTQY
TRBV10-3	TRBJ2-5	AISGGRAQETQY
TRBV9	TRBJ2-3	ASSVRNSGVAQY
TRBV18	TRBJ2-7	ASSPGGFYEQY
TRBV7-9	TRBJ1-1	ASSFEGQGTEAF
TRBV25-1	TRBJ2-5	ASSDPSGYQETQY
TRBV28	TRBJ2-7	ASRFSLAGLNEQY
TRBV19	TRBJ2-1	ASSIGKNEQF
TRBV18	TRBJ1-1	ASSPDSTEAF
TRBV15	TRBJ2-1	ATSRGGTGGGEQF
TRBV7-2	TRBJ2-7	ASSRDRRHSYEQY
TRBV5-1	TRBJ2-7	ASSFRLAGLREQY
TRBV7-2	TRBJ1-5	ASSLDREINQPQH
TRBV9	TRBJ2-6	ASSVQGAGANVLT
TRBV18	TRBJ2-7	ASSSGQTYEQY
TRBV2	TRBJ1-5	ASALGGGGNQPQH
TRBV5-1	TRBJ2-7	ASSLGDRANEQY
TRBV7-9	TRBJ1-2	ASSPGQGGYT
TRBV6-5	TRBJ1-5	ASSYLANQPQH
TRBV5-1	TRBJ2-7	ASSPRTGGQNEQY
TRBV5-1	TRBJ2-3	ASSFSSGAPDTQY
TRBV10-3	TRBJ2-1	AIRGTSGPYNEQF
TRBV15	TRBJ2-1	ATSRTGGGYNEQF
TRBV28	TRBJ2-1	ASHTRATEQF
TRBV7-8	TRBJ2-2	ASTPRGRGLVTGELF
TRBV6-5	TRBJ2-5	ASSYGSQGIAQY
TRBV5-5	TRBJ2-1	ASSGTINEQF
TRBV27	TRBJ2-2	ASSSRAGYTGELF